The 5 T cell receptor beta chains below all came from one sample that was sequenced in a study of blood T cells in healthy people across ages. Primers used in a second PCR of roughly 6 to 12 cycles were a sample-barcoded 5' primer and a J-beta primer mix. MiXCR, run by TCRdb on the 5' RACE reads, gives a single entry per CDR3 protein. The data hold about 380,000 distinct CDR3 sequences, with approximately 47% observed a single time. Sample: blood. The receptor source for this set is a man aged 55-75 years in good health.

The chain joins TRBV25-1 to TRBJ2-3; TRBD2 is a possible D gene (7 bases). V lost 2 bases and J 0 bases, leaving 18 bases between the germline ends. Germline CDR1 reads MGHDK; CDR2 reads SYGVNS. CDR3 length: 18 amino acids. CDR3 loop: CASSEPRPGGPSTDTQYF. CDR3 nucleotides: TGTGCCAGCAGTGAACCTCGCCCCGGGGGGCCTAGCACAGATACGCAGTATTTT.

The V call is TRBV6-2 or TRBV6-3, the J call TRBJ2-1; D gene unclear. The CDR3 runs 12 residues. V gave up 8 bases and J gave up 7 bases, with 12 bases separating them. Germline V CDR1 and CDR2: MNHEY, SVGEGT. CDR3 coding DNA: TGTGCCAGCCTTGGAGTGGGAAATGAGCAGTTCTTC. Translating gives CASLGVGNEQFF.

The chain combines TRBV10-3 with TRBJ2-1; 8 nucleotides line up with TRBD1. This CDR3 spans 15 amino acids. J was trimmed by 6 bases and V by 0 bases; bases with no gene match: 4. Germline-derived CDR1 and CDR2 are ENHRY and SYGVKD. DNA of the CDR3: TGTGCCATCAGTGAGTCTCGAGACAGGGGCAATGAGCAGTTCTTC. Protein sequence: CAISESRDRGNEQFF.

In its sample, this clonotype was seen once. The chain links TRBV30 to TRBJ2-6, with D unresolved. CDR3 length: 16 amino acids. V lost 2 bases to trimming and J lost 0 bases, with 11 bases between them. CDR1 is GTSNPN and CDR2 is SVGIG in the germline V gene (reference sequence). For the CDR3, the DNA is TGTGCCTGGAGTTCGTGGGTCCTCTCTGGGGCCAACGTCCTGACTTTC. Translating it yields CAWSSWVLSGANVLTF.

The chain joins TRBV28 to TRBJ2-1; the match to TRBD1 covers 7 bases. CDR1 MDHEN and CDR2 SYDVKM come from the germline V gene. V gave up 4 bases and J gave up 3 bases; unmatched junction bases: 9. The CDR3 has 16 residues. The CDR3 sequence: CASSSTGTGNYNEQFF. Here the CDR3 DNA reads TGTGCCAGCAGTTCGACAGGGACGGGGAACTACAATGAGCAGTTCTTC.